The source of this T cell receptor (beta chain) is a study of cytomegalovirus exposure and HLA in healthy donors. Trimming cost V 4 bases and J 3 bases; bases outside gene matches: 17. Germline loops: CDR1 GTSNPN, CDR2 SVGIG (reference sequence). The length of the CDR3 is 18 residues. Remarks on this clone: The antigen is unknown.

Whole-study results and caveats: A later analysis reportedly found fewer N-insertions in an Asian-associated ancestry cluster than the approximately 730-donor mean.

The PCR employed 60 Vbeta primers together with 13 Jbeta primers. Produced via immunoSEQ multiplex PCR; TCRdb's table is partial and in-frame only. The sample has about 110,000 clones, 83% seen once. The receptor was isolated from a man aged 18 to 30 in good health and CMV-seronegative. The V call is TRBV30, the J call TRBJ2-2; 7 bases align to TRBD1. Input material: PBMCs. CDR3: CAWTSKGARTLDTGELFF. In DNA form, the CDR3 reads TGTGCCTGGACCAGTAAGGGGGCCCGGACATTGGACACCGGGGAGCTGTTTTTT.